The present TCR beta chain was sequenced within a study of shared clonotypes between healthy human individuals. Study findings and constraints: The study found approximately 5% of naive CD4 clonotypes shared across several donors. All-four-donor shared clonotypes had higher generation probabilities than non-shared clonotypes did. Memory subsets had estimated richness that was generally smaller than that of naive subsets.

Assay used: immunoSEQ multiplex PCR; TCRdb lists only in-frame clones, some missing. The sample carries 2 million to 3 million clones, 85% to 95% recorded once. Germline V gives CDR1 DFQATT, CDR2 SNEGSKA (reference sequence). The CDR3 has 11 amino acids. V shed 6 bases and J 10 bases; nucleotides not matched to a gene: 8. Points on this clone: Its target is not known.

The sequence was obtained from a man between 18 and 29 years old in good health. Sequencing used naive CD4+ T cells sorted from blood. The subset was: CD45RA+ positively selected. The chain joins TRBV20-1 to TRBJ2-5; 7 bases line up with TRBD2. CDR3: CSAGIGRDQYF. The CDR3 region has the DNA TGCAGTGCCGGGATAGGGAGGGACCAGTACTTC.